This TCR beta chain is drawn from a study of cytomegalovirus exposure and HLA in healthy donors. As for the study in general: The same platform used for the 500 to 850 first-cohort repertoires was also used for the 120 or so validation repertoires, as a later analysis reported.

Concerning this clone itself: Its specificity is unknown.

The donors were in the roughly 130-subject validation cohort, distinct from the roughly 700-subject first cohort. With V trimmed by 5 bases and J by 0 bases, 10 bases remained unmatched. Germline loops: CDR1 SGHRS, CDR2 YFSETQ. This CDR3 spans 17 amino acids. Sequencing was performed with immunoSEQ multiplex PCR; in TCRdb, only in-frame clones are kept and a portion is missing. The data show 200,000 to 300,000 clones, 80% to 90% seen once. The study's findings and limits: Three chains linked to CMV were shown in vitro to be specific for CMV antigens. The tendency of first-cohort TCR clusters to co-occur in the roughly 120 validation repertoires was identified by a subsequent analysis.

The rearrangement uses TRBV5-1 and TRBJ2-1; 8 bases fit TRBD2. This sequence was found in a man between 18 and 29 years old in good health and CMV-seronegative. The sequenced material came from PBMCs. The CDR3 region has the DNA TGCGCCAGCAGAACTCTAGCGGGCGCAAGCTCCTACAATGAGCAGTTCTTC. Its translation is CASRTLAGASSYNEQFF.